This record covers a single TCR beta chain. Germline CDR1 reads SGHRS; CDR2 reads YFSETQ. CDR3 length: 15 amino acids. The J segment lost 7 bases and the V segment lost 3 bases, leaving 9 bases of the junction unmatched. Authors' analysis steps: For nucleated cells, counts were estimated from reference gene primer amplification. Data came from immunoSEQ multiplex PCR; TCRdb stores just in-frame clones and leaves some out. The D gene and trimming were derived from the DNA, and the V and J assignments and clone size from that table. The sample has approximately 120,000 clones; roughly 83% are singletons. This entry is derived from a study of blood T cell repertoires in COVID-19.

This clonotype originated in a human donor in a cohort sampled during active COVID-19. The rearrangement joins TRBV5-1 to TRBJ2-7; 11 nucleotides match TRBD2. Source material: peripheral blood. This CDR3 is CASSSLAGGIGEQYF. In nucleotides, the CDR3 is TGCGCCAGCAGCTCCTTAGCGGGAGGGATTGGGGAGCAGTACTTC.